The 2 T cell receptor beta chains below all came from one sample that was sequenced in a study of blood T cell repertoires in COVID-19. Repertoires were generated with immunoSEQ multiplex PCR, while TCRdb's copy carries only in-frame clones and drops some. The table records under 200,000 clones, 87% of them present only once. The specimen sequenced was peripheral blood. These receptors all come from a man between 60 and 70 years old with active or convalescent COVID-19.

This rearrangement joins TRBV5-1 to TRBJ2-2, with D possibly matching TRBD1 (5 bases). V dropped 2 bases and J dropped 6 bases, with 11 bases sitting between them. The germline gives CDR1 SGHRS, CDR2 YFSETQ. CDR3 length equals 14 residues. CDR3 residues: CASSFLGVAGELFF. CDR3 bases: TGCGCCAGCAGCTTTCTAGGGGTGGCCGGGGAGCTGTTTTTT.

The genes are TRBV7-9 and TRBJ2-4, with TRBD1 identical over 7 bases. V shed 5 bases, J shed 0 bases, and the junction held 7 bases outside the gene matches. In germline, CDR1 is SEHNR, CDR2 FQNEAQ (reference sequence). This CDR3 is built from 16 residues. This chain's CDR3 is CASSIRDSLAKNIQYF. The CDR3 DNA reads TGTGCCAGCAGCATCCGGGACAGTCTAGCCAAAAACATTCAGTACTTC. The full variable domain, its missing parts supplied by reference TRBV7-9 and TRBJ2-4, is DTGVSQNPRHKITKRGQNVTFRCDPISEHNRLYWYRQTLGQGPEFLTYFQNEAQLEKSRLLSDRFSAERPKGSFSTLEIQRTEQGDSAMYLCASSIRDSLAKNIQYFGAGTRLSVL.